The 18 T cell receptor beta chains listed next were all sequenced from one sample in a study of HIV-infected patients and healthy controls. TCRdb used MiXCR to reprocess the 5' RACE reads, holding one entry per CDR3 protein. Of roughly 68,000 distinct CDR3 sequences in the sample, less than 20% were seen once. Sequencing was done on a sample of CD4+ T cells from blood. These receptor sequences come from a human donor in good health.

This clonotype showed up just a few times. This chain links TRBV6-5 with TRBJ2-3; the D gene is possibly TRBD2 (6 bases). V dropped 6 bases and J dropped 0 bases, with 13 bases sitting between them. CDR1 and CDR2 (germline): MNHEY, SVGAGI. The CDR3 totals 15 residues. CDR3 amino acids: CASRRSGTSTDTQYF. The CDR3 DNA reads TGTGCCAGCAGACGTAGCGGAACTAGCACAGATACGCAGTATTTT.

CDR3 bases: TGCAGCGTGAAGGCCTCTGGGGCCAACGTCCTGACTTTC. Residues: CSVKASGANVLTF. The chain employs TRBV29-1 and TRBJ2-6; no clear D gene. The CDR3 is 13 amino acids. Trimming left V 6 bases short and J 0 bases short, with 6 bases between. The germline CDR1 and CDR2 sequences are SQVTM and ANQGSEA.

The sample holds a few counts of this clonotype. The chain couples TRBV4-1 to TRBJ1-6; D perhaps matches TRBD1 (5 bases). CDR3 length: 15 amino acids. V was cut by 0 bases and J by 11 bases, with 14 bases left in between. CDR1 is MGHRA and CDR2 is YSYEKL in the germline V gene. The DNA for the CDR3 is TGCGCCAGCAGCCAAGAAGCAGGGCTCGTGACACCCCTCCACTTT. Amino acids: CASSQEAGLVTPLHF.

The sample holds many counts of this clonotype. This chain connects TRBV3-1 to TRBJ2-5; D assignment may be TRBD1 or TRBD2 (5 bases each). Trimming left V 5 bases short and J 2 bases short, with 15 bases between. The length of the CDR3 is 15 residues. Per the germline V gene, CDR1 is LGHDT and CDR2 is YNNKEL (reference sequence). This CDR3 is CASSSRGTSQETQYF. Written as DNA, the CDR3 is TGTGCCAGCAGCTCCCGAGGGACGAGTCAAGAGACCCAGTACTTC.

The gene calls are TRBV20-1 and TRBJ2-3; the D is unclear. Germline loops: CDR1 DFQATT, CDR2 SNEGSKA (reference sequence). Deletions cut 8 bases from V and 4 bases from J, with 13 bases between. The CDR3 extends over 12 amino acids. The DNA of the CDR3 is TGCAGTCCAGAGGAGAAGGCAGATACGCAGTATTTT. Its protein product is CSPEEKADTQYF.

This rearrangement joins TRBV7-9 to TRBJ1-1; no reliable D call. This CDR3 has 13 residues. Germline assignment: CDR1 SEHNR and CDR2 FQNEAQ (reference sequence). The V end lost 1 base, the J end lost 6 bases, and 9 bases lay between the germline ends. CDR3 loop: CASSLVSGAEAFF. The CDR3 DNA sequence: TGTGCCAGCAGCTTAGTGAGTGGCGCTGAAGCTTTCTTT.

V usage is TRBV15 and J usage is TRBJ1-1; D is undetermined. Trimming took off 3 bases at V and 11 bases at J, with 22 bases between the two ends. CDR1 is LNHNV and CDR2 is YYDKDF in the germline V gene (reference sequence). The length of the CDR3 is 15 residues. Written as DNA, the CDR3 is TGTGCCACCAGCAGCCACCGGGCCTATGACCGAGGTGCTTTCTTT. Its translation is CATSSHRAYDRGAFF.

The chain recombines TRBV5-6 with TRBJ2-5, with D maybe TRBD2 (6 bases). CDR3 length equals 18 residues. V lost 4 bases to trimming and J lost 6 bases, with 28 bases between them. Germline V gene sequence: CDR1 SGHDT, CDR2 YYEEEE. The CDR3 reads CASSLRRETLSRGQTQYF. The CDR3 nucleotides are TGTGCCAGCAGCCTAAGGAGGGAGACCCTAAGCCGTGGTCAGACCCAGTACTTC.

This rearrangement joins TRBV12-3 or TRBV12-4 to TRBJ1-2; 11 bases fit TRBD1. Trimming took 3 bases from V and 8 from J; bases not matched to a gene: 8. The CDR3 runs to 15 residues. This chain's CDR3 is CASSFGGQGARGYTF. The CDR3 coding sequence is TGTGCCAGCAGTTTTGGAGGACAGGGGGCGCGGGGCTACACCTTC.

This clonotype was seen many times. The chain combines TRBV6-1 with TRBJ1-4; TRBD1 matches at 8 bases. This CDR3 has 12 amino acids. Per germline, CDR1 MNHNS and CDR2 SASEGT. Germline trimming cut 6 bases from V and 12 bases from J; bases unmatched to any gene: 6. CDR3 region: CASRPGQGELFF. The CDR3 nucleotides read TGTGCCAGCAGACCCGGACAGGGAGAACTGTTTTTT.

This clonotype came up a few times. The rearrangement joins TRBV20-1 to TRBJ2-3, with no clear D. Germline V CDR1 and CDR2: DFQATT, SNEGSKA (reference sequence). V lost 0 bases and J 4 bases, leaving 17 bases between the germline ends. The CDR3 covers 16 residues. CDR3 DNA sequence: TGCAGTGCTAGAGATTTTAAGGCTTCCTCGGCAGATACGCAGTATTTT. This encodes CSARDFKASSADTQYF.

The sample holds many counts of this clonotype. This chain links TRBV25-1 with TRBJ2-1, with 7 bases lining up with TRBD1. V trimming: 4 bases; J trimming: 0 bases; junction bases outside the gene matches: 3. There are 15 residues in the CDR3. CDR1 MGHDK and CDR2 SYGVNS come from the germline V gene. CDR3 nucleotide sequence: TGTGCCAGCAGTGCGGACAGGAGCTCCTACAATGAGCAGTTCTTC. The encoded protein is CASSADRSSYNEQFF. The full variable domain, its missing parts supplied by reference TRBV25-1 and TRBJ2-1, is EADIYQTPRYLVIGTGKKITLECSQTMGHDKMYWYQQDPGMELHLIHYSYGVNSTEKGDLSSESTVSRIRTEHFPLTLESARPSHTSQYLCASSADRSSYNEQFFGPGTRLTVL.

To note about this clonotype: It is likely a read error, because the conserved phenylalanine at the end of the CDR3 is missing. The genes are TRBV9 and TRBJ2-1, with 8 bases fitting TRBD2. The V segment lost 3 bases and the J segment 5 bases; nucleotides outside the gene matches: 7. CDR3 size: 15 residues. In germline, CDR1 is SGDLS, CDR2 YYNGEE. CDR3 region: CASSESSGRHNEQFS. The CDR3 DNA sequence: TGTGCCAGCAGCGAGTCTAGCGGGCGCCACAATGAGCAGTTCTCC.

The chain joins TRBV6-2 or TRBV6-3 to TRBJ1-6, with D possibly matching TRBD1 (6 bases). The CDR3 is made up of 15 amino acids. Germline V lookup: CDR1 MNHEY, CDR2 SVGEGT. V lost 8 bases and J 8 bases, leaving 19 bases between the germline ends. For the CDR3, the DNA is TGTGCCAGCCAACCAACGGCGGGGACATATTCACCCCTCCACTTT. It is translated as CASQPTAGTYSPLHF.

This clonotype appeared many times. V gene TRBV28 combines with J gene TRBJ1-5; 9 nucleotides match TRBD1. The CDR3 length is 14 residues. The V and J ends lost 3 bases and 4 bases, in that order; junction bases with no gene match: 1. Germline CDR1 MDHEN, CDR2 SYDVKM. The CDR3 DNA reads as TGTGCCAGCAGTTTCGGGACAGGGAATCAGCCCCAGCATTTT. Amino acids: CASSFGTGNQPQHF.

The V call is TRBV6-6, the J call TRBJ1-1, with 9 bases lining up with TRBD1. Germline CDR1 is MNHNY and CDR2 is SVGAGI (reference sequence). The CDR3 has 16 amino acids. The V and J ends lost 6 bases and 4 bases, in that order; junction bases with no gene match: 12. CDR3 amino acids: CASRDQQGARGTEAFF. CDR3 nucleotide sequence: TGTGCCAGCAGGGATCAACAGGGGGCGAGGGGCACTGAAGCTTTCTTT.

This clonotype was detected ten times or more. The V and J genes are TRBV6-5 and TRBJ2-2; 12 bases line up with TRBD2. The CDR3 spans 14 residues. The trim removed 8 bases at V and 5 bases at J, leaving 3 bases unmatched. Germline V gene data show CDR1 as MNHEY and CDR2 as SVGAGI. CDR3 bases: TGTGCCAGCGGCGGGACTAGCGGGACCGGGGAGCTGTTTTTT. Translation gives CASGGTSGTGELFF.

This clonotype was observed many times. This chain joins TRBV5-1 and TRBJ2-3; weak D call: TRBD2 (7 bases). Germline V gene data show CDR1 as SGHRS and CDR2 as YFSETQ. V lost 7 bases, J lost 3 bases, and 15 bases lay in between. This CDR3 is built from 14 residues. This chain's CDR3 is CASQRGGSTDTQYF. The CDR3 DNA sequence: TGCGCCAGCCAGAGGGGGGGCAGTACAGATACGCAGTATTTT. The variable domain in full, completed from reference TRBV5-1 and TRBJ2-3, reads KAGVTQTPRYLIKTRGQQVTLSCSPISGHRSVSWYQQTPGQGLQFLFEYFSETQRNKGNFPGRFSGRQFSNSRSEMNVSTLELGDSALYLCASQRGGSTDTQYFGPGTRLTVL.